The 27 T cell receptor beta chains reported below all come from one sample, sequenced in a study of resident and recirculating memory T cells in vitiligo. The table came from immunoSEQ multiplex PCR; TCRdb's copy has only in-frame clones and leaves some out. This sample has 55,000 to 75,000 clones; approximately 89% occur once, and the top ten carry just under 5%. Sequencing was performed on blood. These receptors came from a male donor with vitiligo.

The J gene is TRBJ2-1, the V gene TRBV7-2, with 7 bases identical to TRBD1. The CDR3 has 16 amino acids. V gave up 5 bases and J gave up 6 bases; unmatched junction bases: 13. Per the germline V gene, CDR1 is SGHTA and CDR2 is FQGNSA. The CDR3 region is CASSRLQGTPGNEQFF. For the CDR3, the DNA is TGTGCCAGCAGCCGTCTACAGGGGACCCCCGGCAATGAGCAGTTCTTC.

The chain couples TRBV11-2 to TRBJ2-1; D might be TRBD2 (5 bases). CDR1 and CDR2 (germline): SGHAT, FQNNGV. The CDR3 has 15 residues. Trimming stripped 4 bases from V and 9 bases from J, with 19 bases between. The CDR3 spells CASSWADSGLGEQFF. The CDR3 DNA sequence: TGTGCCAGCAGCTGGGCGGACTCCGGCTTGGGTGAGCAGTTCTTC.

The chain carries TRBV19 and TRBJ1-1; TRBD1 matches 10 bases. Germline V CDR1 and CDR2: LNHDA, SQIVND (reference sequence). J lost 1 base, V lost 4 bases, and 3 bases had no gene match. This CDR3 has 15 residues. For the CDR3, the DNA is TGTGCCAGTAGTAAGTGGACAGGGGGGAACACTGAAGCTTTCTTT. This translates into CASSKWTGGNTEAFF.

The rearrangement links TRBV14 to TRBJ2-3, with 7 nucleotides matching TRBD1. There are 16 residues in the CDR3. Germline lookup yields CDR1 SGHDN and CDR2 FVKESK. Trimming took 0 bases from V and 2 from J; bases not matched to a gene: 5. CDR3 sequence: CASSQDFGTVTDTQYF. CDR3 nucleotides: TGTGCCAGCAGCCAAGATTTCGGGACAGTCACAGATACGCAGTATTTT.

The table lists this clone with a few counts. The chain carries TRBV6-5 and TRBJ2-1, with TRBD1 identical over 8 bases. V trimming: 2 bases; J trimming: 12 bases; junction bases outside the gene matches: 9. Germline values: CDR1 MNHEY, CDR2 SVGAGI. This CDR3 has 14 amino acids. CDR3 amino acids: CASSYGTGLTGQFF. For the CDR3, the DNA is TGTGCCAGCAGTTACGGGACAGGCCTTACAGGGCAGTTCTTC.

This sequence joins TRBV19 and TRBJ1-3; D unclear. Germline CDR1 and CDR2: LNHDA and SQIVND (reference sequence). The CDR3 spans 13 residues. V dropped 5 bases and J dropped 1 base, with 6 bases sitting between them. As DNA, the CDR3 is TGTGCCAGTAGTCCGGGATCTGGAAACACCATATATTTT. Protein product: CASSPGSGNTIYF.

The chain has TRBV9 and TRBJ2-3; tentatively, D is TRBD2 (6 bases). This CDR3 comprises 14 residues. From germline, CDR1 is SGDLS and CDR2 YYNGEE. Trimming left V 3 bases short and J 2 bases short, with 10 bases between. CDR3 amino acids: CASSARTITDTQYF. CDR3 bases: TGTGCCAGCAGCGCGAGGACTATCACAGATACGCAGTATTTT. Full variable domain (remainder filled in from reference TRBV9 and TRBJ2-3): DSGVTQTPKHLITATGQRVTLRCSPRSGDLSVYWYQQSLDQGLQFLIQYYNGEERAKGNILERFSAQQFPDLHSELNLSSLELGDSALYFCASSARTITDTQYFGPGTRLTVL.

The chain carries TRBV28 and TRBJ2-2; 9 nucleotides match TRBD2. Per germline, CDR1 MDHEN and CDR2 SYDVKM. With 3 bases clipped from V and 0 bases from J, the junction kept 2 bases outside the gene matches. The CDR3 is 16 amino acids. CDR3 sequence (DNA): TGTGCCAGCAGTTTTCTAGCGGGGCCGAACACCGGGGAGCTGTTTTTT. It yields the protein CASSFLAGPNTGELFF.

The rearrangement joins TRBV4-2 to TRBJ1-2; the D gene is possibly TRBD1 (6 bases). This CDR3 region has 17 residues. Germline CDR1 is LGHNA and CDR2 is YNFKEQ. V lost 4 bases and J 0 bases, leaving 18 bases between the germline ends. CDR3 in amino acids: CASSPLQQGLANYGYTF. The CDR3 nucleotides are TGTGCCAGCAGCCCACTTCAACAGGGCTTAGCTAACTATGGCTACACCTTC.

This rearrangement joins TRBV4-1 to TRBJ1-6; the D gene is possibly TRBD1 (6 bases). The CDR3 loop spans 14 amino acids. The germline CDR1 and CDR2 sequences are MGHRA and YSYEKL. V was clipped by 6 bases and J by 7 bases, with 13 bases between them. The CDR3 is CASRWTAPNSPLHF. CDR3 sequence (DNA): TGCGCCAGCAGATGGACAGCACCAAATTCACCCCTCCACTTT.

V usage is TRBV10-3 and J usage is TRBJ2-1, with 10 bases fitting TRBD2. The CDR3 is made up of 19 amino acids. The V and J ends lost 0 bases and 0 bases, in that order; junction bases with no gene match: 8. The V gene's germline CDR1 is ENHRY and CDR2 SYGVKD. CDR3 loop: CAISESILAGAHSYNEQFF. The CDR3 DNA sequence: TGTGCCATCAGTGAGTCGATCCTAGCGGGGGCTCACTCCTACAATGAGCAGTTCTTC.

CDR3 protein: CASSLSTLAGGLRTDTQYF. The CDR3, as DNA: TGTGCCAGCAGCTTATCGACGCTAGCGGGGGGGCTCCGGACAGATACGCAGTATTTT. The chain links TRBV7-9 to TRBJ2-3, with TRBD2 matching over 12 bases. Trimming took 2 bases from V and 3 from J; bases not matched to a gene: 12. The CDR3 runs 19 residues. Germline V gene sequence: CDR1 SEHNR, CDR2 FQNEAQ (reference sequence).

The rearrangement uses TRBV7-3 and TRBJ2-5; D ambiguous. The CDR3 loop spans 14 amino acids. Per germline, CDR1 SGHTA and CDR2 FQGTGA. Trimming stripped 0 bases from V and 2 bases from J, with 7 bases between. The CDR3 nucleotides read TGTGCCAGCAGCTTAACCGGGTCTCAAGAGACCCAGTACTTC. It specifies CASSLTGSQETQYF. The full variable domain, with the rest looked up from reference TRBV7-3 and TRBJ2-5, is GAGVSQTPSNKVTEKGKYVELRCDPISGHTALYWYRQSLGQGPEFLIYFQGTGAADDSGLPNDRFFAVRPEGSVSTLKIQRTERGDSAVYLCASSLTGSQETQYFGPGTRLLVL.

V is TRBV7-2 and J is TRBJ1-2; TRBD1 matches 8 bases. The CDR3 loop spans 14 amino acids. V shed 5 bases and J 2 bases; nucleotides not matched to a gene: 4. Germline V gene sequence: CDR1 SGHTA, CDR2 FQGNSA. CDR3 sequence reads: CASSDRGYNYGYTF. The CDR3 nucleotides read TGTGCCAGCAGCGACAGGGGATACAACTATGGCTACACCTTC.

In DNA form, the CDR3 reads TGCGCCAGCAGCTTGGTTAGTGTTCGGGACAGGACCTTCTTTCGGGATTACGAGCAGTACTTC. Its translation is CASSLVSVRDRTFFRDYEQYF. The rearrangement uses TRBV5-1 and TRBJ2-7; TRBD1 agrees at 8 bases. Germline V lookup: CDR1 SGHRS, CDR2 YFSETQ. V shed 0 bases and J 4 bases; nucleotides not matched to a gene: 24. This CDR3 has 21 amino acids. Combining the CDR3 with reference TRBV5-1 and TRBJ2-7 gives the whole variable domain KAGVTQTPRYLIKTRGQQVTLSCSPISGHRSVSWYQQTPGQGLQFLFEYFSETQRNKGNFPGRFSGRQFSNSRSEMNVSTLELGDSALYLCASSLVSVRDRTFFRDYEQYFGPGTRLTVT.

This sequence joins TRBV19 and TRBJ2-7; 7 bases align to TRBD1. V shed 7 bases and J 2 bases; nucleotides not matched to a gene: 8. Germline V lookup: CDR1 LNHDA, CDR2 SQIVND (reference sequence). CDR3 size: 14 residues. DNA of the CDR3: TGTGCCAGTACCCCGGGACAGAGAACCTACGAGCAGTACTTC. Amino acid sequence: CASTPGQRTYEQYF.

The chain joins TRBV9 to TRBJ1-1, with a tentative D call TRBD1 (6 bases). V was shortened by 4 bases and J by 2 bases, with 15 bases between the two germline ends. Germline CDR1 SGDLS, CDR2 YYNGEE. The CDR3 has 15 residues. CDR3 coding DNA: TGTGCCAGCAGCCCCCACGGGGGGCTCAACACTGAAGCTTTCTTT. Protein: CASSPHGGLNTEAFF.

The CDR3 region has the DNA TGCGCCAGCAGCTTGGGATCCCAGGGGACGGGAAATTCACCCCTCCACTTT. Its protein is CASSLGSQGTGNSPLHF. The V and J genes are TRBV5-1 and TRBJ1-6; weak D call: TRBD1 (6 bases). V was trimmed by 0 bases and J by 7 bases, leaving 17 bases between them. From germline, CDR1 is SGHRS and CDR2 YFSETQ. The CDR3 length is 17 residues.

The J gene is TRBJ2-6, the V gene TRBV6-1; D is perhaps TRBD1 (6 bases). V shed 5 bases and J shed 4 bases, with 12 bases lying between them. Germline V gene lookup returns CDR1 MNHNS and CDR2 SASEGT. CDR3 length: 15 residues. The DNA of the CDR3 is TGTGCCAGCAGTATACAGGGAACAGGGGCCAACGTCCTGACTTTC. It translates to CASSIQGTGANVLTF.

The chain employs TRBV10-3 and TRBJ2-5; 7 positions match TRBD2. This CDR3 is 10 amino acids long. Germline CDR1 and CDR2: ENHRY and SYGVKD. The CDR3 is CAGGDETQYF. The CDR3 DNA is TGTGCGGGGGGGGACGAGACCCAGTACTTC.

The gene calls are TRBV2 and TRBJ1-2; the match to TRBD1 covers 10 bases. With V trimmed by 7 bases and J by 6 bases, 11 bases remained unmatched. This CDR3 is 15 amino acids long. Germline CDR1 reads SNHLY; CDR2 reads FYNNEI. CDR3 in amino acids: CASTAGTGAFDGYTF. CDR3 sequence (DNA): TGTGCCAGCACTGCCGGGACAGGGGCCTTTGATGGCTACACCTTC.

The chain has TRBV5-4 and TRBJ2-3, with D maybe TRBD2 (7 bases). The CDR3 is 16 amino acids. Germline V gives CDR1 SGHNT, CDR2 YYREEE (reference sequence). The V gene lost 1 base and the J gene lost 2 bases, with 14 bases spanning the gap. The CDR3 loop reads CASSLLNGGLTDTQYF. CDR3 sequence (DNA): TGTGCCAGCAGCTTGCTTAACGGGGGGCTCACAGATACGCAGTATTTT.

The V call is TRBV7-8, the J call TRBJ1-2; 9 bases fit TRBD1. The CDR3 is made up of 16 amino acids. Germline V gives CDR1 SGHVS, CDR2 FQNEAQ. Unmatched junction bases numbered 6, after V lost 4 bases and J lost 0 bases. The CDR3 spells CASSSRTGEANYGYTF. Written as DNA, the CDR3 is TGTGCCAGCAGCTCCCGGACAGGGGAAGCTAACTATGGCTACACCTTC.

The chain couples TRBV27 to TRBJ1-2, with 9 bases lining up with TRBD1. V dropped 3 bases and J dropped 8; count of bases not matched to a gene: 4. The length of the CDR3 is 13 residues. Germline values: CDR1 MNHEY, CDR2 SMNVEV (reference sequence). The CDR3 reads CASSLGTGRGYTF. The CDR3 DNA sequence: TGTGCCAGCAGTTTGGGGACAGGGCGCGGCTACACCTTC.

This rearrangement joins TRBV5-6 to TRBJ2-1; a possible D gene is TRBD2 (5 bases). Germline V CDR1 and CDR2: SGHDT, YYEEEE. CDR3 length: 15 amino acids. The V and J ends lost 5 bases and 6 bases respectively, with 18 bases between them. CDR3 sequence reads: CASSQDWPLTNEQFF. CDR3 DNA sequence: TGTGCCAGCAGTCAGGACTGGCCCCTGACCAATGAGCAGTTCTTC. Together with reference TRBV5-6 and TRBJ2-1, the CDR3 gives the full variable domain: DAGVTQSPTHLIKTRGQQVTLRCSPKSGHDTVSWYQQALGQGPQFIFQYYEEEERQRGNFPDRFSGHQFPNYSSELNVNALLLGDSALYLCASSQDWPLTNEQFFGPGTRLTVL.

This chain joins TRBV5-1 and TRBJ2-5; 10 bases align to TRBD1. The CDR3 is 16 residues long. The ends lost 0 bases at V and 2 bases at J; junction bases unmatched: 4. CDR1 SGHRS and CDR2 YFSETQ come from the germline V gene. This chain's CDR3 is CASSLGQGAPQETQYF. The CDR3 bases are TGCGCCAGCAGCTTGGGACAGGGGGCGCCGCAAGAGACCCAGTACTTC.

J is TRBJ2-1 and V is TRBV4-3, with TRBD1 as a possible D gene (6 bases). Germline V gene data show CDR1 as LGHNA and CDR2 as YSLEER. The CDR3 extends over 18 amino acids. V gave up 1 base and J gave up 4 bases, with 20 bases separating them. The DNA of the CDR3 is TGCGCCAGCAGCCAAGGGGCCAGGGGCGGAGGACTGTACAATGAGCAGTTCTTC. Protein: CASSQGARGGGLYNEQFF.